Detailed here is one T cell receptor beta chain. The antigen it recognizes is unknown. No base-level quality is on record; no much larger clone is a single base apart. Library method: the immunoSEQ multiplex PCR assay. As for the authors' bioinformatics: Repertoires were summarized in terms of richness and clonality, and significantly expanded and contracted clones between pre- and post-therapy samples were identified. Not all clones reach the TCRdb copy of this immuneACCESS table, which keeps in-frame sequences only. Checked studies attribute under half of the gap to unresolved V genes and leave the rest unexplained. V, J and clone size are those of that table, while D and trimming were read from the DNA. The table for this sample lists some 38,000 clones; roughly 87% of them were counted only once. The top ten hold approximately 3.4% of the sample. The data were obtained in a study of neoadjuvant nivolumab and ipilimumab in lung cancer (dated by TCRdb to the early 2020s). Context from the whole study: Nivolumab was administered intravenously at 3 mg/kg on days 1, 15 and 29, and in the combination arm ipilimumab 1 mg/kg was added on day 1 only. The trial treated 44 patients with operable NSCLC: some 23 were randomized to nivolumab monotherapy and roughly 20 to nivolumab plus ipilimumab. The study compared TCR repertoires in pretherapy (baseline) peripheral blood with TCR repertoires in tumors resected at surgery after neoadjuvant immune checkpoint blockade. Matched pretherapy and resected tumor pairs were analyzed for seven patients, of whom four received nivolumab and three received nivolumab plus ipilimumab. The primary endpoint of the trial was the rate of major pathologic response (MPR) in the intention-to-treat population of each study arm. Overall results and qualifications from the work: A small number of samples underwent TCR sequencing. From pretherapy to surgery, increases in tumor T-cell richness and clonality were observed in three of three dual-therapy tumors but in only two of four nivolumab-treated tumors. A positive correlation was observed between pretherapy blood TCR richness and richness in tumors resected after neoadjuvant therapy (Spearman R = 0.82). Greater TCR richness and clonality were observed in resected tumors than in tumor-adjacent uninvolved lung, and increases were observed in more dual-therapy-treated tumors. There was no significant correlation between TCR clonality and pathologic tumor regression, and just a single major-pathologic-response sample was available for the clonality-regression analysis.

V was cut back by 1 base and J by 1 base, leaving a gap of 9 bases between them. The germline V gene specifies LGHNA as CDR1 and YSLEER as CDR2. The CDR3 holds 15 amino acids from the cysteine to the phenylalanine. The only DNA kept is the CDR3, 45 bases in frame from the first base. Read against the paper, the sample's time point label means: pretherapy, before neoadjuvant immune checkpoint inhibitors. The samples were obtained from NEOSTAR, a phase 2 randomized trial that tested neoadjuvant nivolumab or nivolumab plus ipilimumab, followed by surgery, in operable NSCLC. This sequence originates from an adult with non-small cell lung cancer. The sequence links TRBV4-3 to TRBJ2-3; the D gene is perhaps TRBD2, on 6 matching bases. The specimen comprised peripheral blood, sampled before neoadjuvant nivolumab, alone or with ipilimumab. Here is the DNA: TGCGCCAGCAGCCAAGGTCCTAGCGGCACAGATACGCAGTATTTT. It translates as CASSQGPSGTDTQYF.